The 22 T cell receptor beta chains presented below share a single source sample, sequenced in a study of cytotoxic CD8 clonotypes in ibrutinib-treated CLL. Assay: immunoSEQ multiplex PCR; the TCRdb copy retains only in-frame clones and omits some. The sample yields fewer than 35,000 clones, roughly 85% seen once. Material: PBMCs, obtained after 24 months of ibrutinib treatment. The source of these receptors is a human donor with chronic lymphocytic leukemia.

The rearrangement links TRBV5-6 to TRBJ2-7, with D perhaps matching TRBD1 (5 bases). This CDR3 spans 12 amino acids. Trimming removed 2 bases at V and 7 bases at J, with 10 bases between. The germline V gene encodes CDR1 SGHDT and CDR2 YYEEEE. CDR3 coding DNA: TGTGCCAGCAGCTTAGGGGCGTTTGAGCAGTACTTC. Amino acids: CASSLGAFEQYF.

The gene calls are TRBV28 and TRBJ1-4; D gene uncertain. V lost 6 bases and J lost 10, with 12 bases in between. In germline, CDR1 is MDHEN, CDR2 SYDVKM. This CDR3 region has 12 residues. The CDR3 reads CASRFGVGKLFF. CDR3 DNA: TGTGCCAGCAGATTCGGGGTAGGAAAACTGTTTTTT.

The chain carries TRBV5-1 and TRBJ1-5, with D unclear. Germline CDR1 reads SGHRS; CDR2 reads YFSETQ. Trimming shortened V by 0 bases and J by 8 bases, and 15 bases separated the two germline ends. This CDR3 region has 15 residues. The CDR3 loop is CASSLEGRPMEPQHF. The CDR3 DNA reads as TGCGCCAGCAGCTTGGAGGGCAGACCCATGGAGCCCCAGCATTTT.

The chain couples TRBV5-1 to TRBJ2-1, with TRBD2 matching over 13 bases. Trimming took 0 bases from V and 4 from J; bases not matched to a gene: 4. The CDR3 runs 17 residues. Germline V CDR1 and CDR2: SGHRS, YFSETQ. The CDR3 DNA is TGCGCCAGCAGCTTGGCCGCGACTAGCGGGGGGTACAATGAGCAGTTCTTC. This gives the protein CASSLAATSGGYNEQFF.

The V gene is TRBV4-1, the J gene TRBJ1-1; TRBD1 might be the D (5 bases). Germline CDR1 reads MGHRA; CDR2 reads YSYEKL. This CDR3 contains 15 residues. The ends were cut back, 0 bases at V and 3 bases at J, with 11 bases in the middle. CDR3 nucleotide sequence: TGCGCCAGCAGCCAAGATCTGGGCAGGGACACTGAAGCTTTCTTT. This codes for CASSQDLGRDTEAFF.

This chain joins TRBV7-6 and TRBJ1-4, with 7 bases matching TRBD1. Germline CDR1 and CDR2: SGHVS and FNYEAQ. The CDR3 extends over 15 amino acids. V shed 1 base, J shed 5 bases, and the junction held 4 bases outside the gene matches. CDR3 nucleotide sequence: TGTGCCAGCAGCTTAGGGGGACAGCCGAATGAAAAACTGTTTTTT. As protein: CASSLGGQPNEKLFF.

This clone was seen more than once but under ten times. DNA of the CDR3: TGTGCCAGTAGCCAGGGACAGGTTGGAAATCAGCCCCAGCATTTT. Encoded protein: CASSQGQVGNQPQHF. The chain carries TRBV19 and TRBJ1-5, with 8 bases identical to TRBD1. Trimming removed 6 bases from V and 4 bases from J; junction bases left unmatched: 8. Germline lookup yields CDR1 LNHDA and CDR2 SQIVND (reference sequence). The CDR3 is made up of 15 amino acids.

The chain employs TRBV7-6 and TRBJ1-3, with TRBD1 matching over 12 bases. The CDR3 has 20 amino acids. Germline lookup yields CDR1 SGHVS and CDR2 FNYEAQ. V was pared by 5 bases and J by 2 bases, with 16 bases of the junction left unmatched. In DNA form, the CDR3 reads TGTGCCAGCAGCCTAGGAACCGGGACAGGGGGCTTTTGGGCTGGAAACACCATATATTTT. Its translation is CASSLGTGTGGFWAGNTIYF.

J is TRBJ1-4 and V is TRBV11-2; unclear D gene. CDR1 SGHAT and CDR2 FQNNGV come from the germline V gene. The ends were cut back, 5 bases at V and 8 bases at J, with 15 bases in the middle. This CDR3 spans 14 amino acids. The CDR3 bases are TGTGCCAGCAGCCCAAGGTCGTTGGGAGAAAAACTGTTTTTT. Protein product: CASSPRSLGEKLFF.

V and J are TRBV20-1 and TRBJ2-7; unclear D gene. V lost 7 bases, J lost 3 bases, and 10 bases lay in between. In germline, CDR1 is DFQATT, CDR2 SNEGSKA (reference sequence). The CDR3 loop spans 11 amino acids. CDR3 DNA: TGCAGTGGGAAGAGCCACTACGAGCAGTACTTC. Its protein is CSGKSHYEQYF.

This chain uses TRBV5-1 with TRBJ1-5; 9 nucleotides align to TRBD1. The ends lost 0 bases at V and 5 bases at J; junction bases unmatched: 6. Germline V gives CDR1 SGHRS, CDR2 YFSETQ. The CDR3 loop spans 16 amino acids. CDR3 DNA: TGCGCCAGCAGCTTGGATGGACAGGGGAGGCATCAGCCCCAGCATTTT. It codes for CASSLDGQGRHQPQHF.

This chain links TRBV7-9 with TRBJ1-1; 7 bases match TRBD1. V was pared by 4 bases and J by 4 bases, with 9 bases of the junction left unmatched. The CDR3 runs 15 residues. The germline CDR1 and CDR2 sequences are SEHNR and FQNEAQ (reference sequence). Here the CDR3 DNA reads TGTGCCAGCAGCTCCTTACAGGGGAGGGTCACTGAAGCTTTCTTT. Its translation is CASSSLQGRVTEAFF.

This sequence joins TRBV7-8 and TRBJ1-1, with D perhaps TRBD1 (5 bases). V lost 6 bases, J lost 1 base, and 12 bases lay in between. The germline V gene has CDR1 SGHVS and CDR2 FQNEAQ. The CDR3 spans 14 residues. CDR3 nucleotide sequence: TGTGCCAGCAGTTCCCGGGACTGGAACACTGAAGCTTTCTTT. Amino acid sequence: CASSSRDWNTEAFF. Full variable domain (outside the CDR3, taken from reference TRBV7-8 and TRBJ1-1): GAGVSQSPRYKVAKRGQDVALRCDPISGHVSLFWYQQALGQGPEFLTYFQNEAQLDKSGLPSDRFFAERPEGSVSTLKIQRTQQEDSAVYLCASSSRDWNTEAFFGQGTRLTVV.

In nucleotides, the CDR3 is TGCGCCAGCGGGAAGGGGGGCCGTCCAGATACGCAGTATTTT. Amino acids: CASGKGGRPDTQYF. The chain uses TRBV5-1 and TRBJ2-3; D possibly uses TRBD1 or TRBD2 (6 bases each). Trimming pared 7 bases from V and 4 bases from J, leaving 16 bases between. Germline V gene data show CDR1 as SGHRS and CDR2 as YFSETQ. The CDR3 has 14 residues.

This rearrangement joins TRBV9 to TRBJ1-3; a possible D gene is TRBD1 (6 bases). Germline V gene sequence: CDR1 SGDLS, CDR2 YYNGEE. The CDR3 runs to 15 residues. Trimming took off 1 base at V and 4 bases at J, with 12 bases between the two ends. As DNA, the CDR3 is TGTGCCAGCAGCGTAATGTCAGGGGTAGGAAACACCATATATTTT. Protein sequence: CASSVMSGVGNTIYF.

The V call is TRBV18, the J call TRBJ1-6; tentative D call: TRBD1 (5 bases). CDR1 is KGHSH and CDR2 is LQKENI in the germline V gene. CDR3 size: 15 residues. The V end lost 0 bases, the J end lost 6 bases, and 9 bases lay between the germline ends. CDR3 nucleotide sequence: TGTGCCAGCTCACCACCCGGGGGATTTAATTCACCCCTCCACTTT. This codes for CASSPPGGFNSPLHF.

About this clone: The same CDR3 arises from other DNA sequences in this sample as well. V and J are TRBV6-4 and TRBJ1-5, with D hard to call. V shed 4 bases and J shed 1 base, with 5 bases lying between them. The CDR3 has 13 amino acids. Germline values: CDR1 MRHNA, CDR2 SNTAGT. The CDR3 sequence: CASSVDSNQPQHF. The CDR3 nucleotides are TGTGCCAGCAGTGTGGACAGCAATCAGCCCCAGCATTTT.

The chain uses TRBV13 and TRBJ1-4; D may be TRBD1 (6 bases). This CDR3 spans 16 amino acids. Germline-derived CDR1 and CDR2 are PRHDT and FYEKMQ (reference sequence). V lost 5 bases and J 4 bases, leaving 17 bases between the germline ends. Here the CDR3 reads CASSPGVGTLNEKLFF. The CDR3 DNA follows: TGTGCCAGCAGCCCCGGGGTCGGGACACTTAATGAAAAACTGTTTTTT.

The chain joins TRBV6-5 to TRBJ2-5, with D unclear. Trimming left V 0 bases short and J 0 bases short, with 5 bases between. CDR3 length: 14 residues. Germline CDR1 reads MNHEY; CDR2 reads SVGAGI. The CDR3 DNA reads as TGTGCCAGCAGTTACTCGGGCAACCAAGAGACCCAGTACTTC. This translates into CASSYSGNQETQYF.

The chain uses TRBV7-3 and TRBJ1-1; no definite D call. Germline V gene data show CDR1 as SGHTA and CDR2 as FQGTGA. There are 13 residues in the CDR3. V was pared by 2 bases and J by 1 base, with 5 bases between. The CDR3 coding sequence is TGTGCCAGCAGCTTATCAGCGAACACTGAAGCTTTCTTT. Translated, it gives CASSLSANTEAFF.

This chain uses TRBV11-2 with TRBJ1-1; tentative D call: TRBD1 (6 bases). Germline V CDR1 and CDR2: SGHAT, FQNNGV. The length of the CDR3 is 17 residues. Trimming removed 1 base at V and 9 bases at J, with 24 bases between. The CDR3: CASSLGRQGTHSEKAFF. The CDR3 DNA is TGTGCCAGCAGCTTAGGTCGGCAGGGGACCCACAGTGAGAAAGCTTTCTTT.

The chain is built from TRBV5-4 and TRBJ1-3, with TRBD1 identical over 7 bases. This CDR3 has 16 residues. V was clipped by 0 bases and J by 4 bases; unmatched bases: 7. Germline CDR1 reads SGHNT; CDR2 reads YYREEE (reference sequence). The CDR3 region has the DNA TGTGCCAGCAGCTTGGTGGCAGGGGGGACCGGAAACACCATATATTTT. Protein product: CASSLVAGGTGNTIYF.